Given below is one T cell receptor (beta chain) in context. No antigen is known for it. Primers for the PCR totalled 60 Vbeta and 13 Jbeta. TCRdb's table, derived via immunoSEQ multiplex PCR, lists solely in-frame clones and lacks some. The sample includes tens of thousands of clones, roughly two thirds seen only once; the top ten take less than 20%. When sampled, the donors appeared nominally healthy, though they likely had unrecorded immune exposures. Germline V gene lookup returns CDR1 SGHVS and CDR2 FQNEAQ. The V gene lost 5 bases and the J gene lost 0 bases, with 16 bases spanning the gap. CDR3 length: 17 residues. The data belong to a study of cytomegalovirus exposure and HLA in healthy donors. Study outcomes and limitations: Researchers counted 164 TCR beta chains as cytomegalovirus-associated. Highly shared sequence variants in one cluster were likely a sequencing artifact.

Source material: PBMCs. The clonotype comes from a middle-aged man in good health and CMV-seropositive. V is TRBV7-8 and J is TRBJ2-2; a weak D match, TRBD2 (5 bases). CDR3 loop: CASSRSSGVTNTGELFF. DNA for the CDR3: TGTGCCAGCAGCCGAAGTTCCGGGGTTACGAACACCGGGGAGCTGTTTTTT.